A selection of T cell receptor beta chains follows, all from one sample in a study of T cell responses to AZD1222 COVID-19 vaccine. Sequencing used immunoSEQ multiplex PCR; TCRdb keeps in-frame clones, though not all of them. Among about 120,000 clones listed, approximately 87% were seen once. Sample: peripheral blood, taken on day 0 of AZD1222 vaccination. All receptors derive from an adult in good health. The CDR3 runs from the conserved cysteine through the conserved F or W. D genes are given only for firm matches. Part of the rows lack a size; the others show once, few, many or a class for expanded clones.

abundance: NA; v_gene: TRBV19; len: 15; j_gene: TRBJ1-2; d_gene: TRBD1; CDR3aa: CASSPTGTGNYGYTF; CDR3nt: TGTGCCAGTAGCCCTACCGGGACAGGGAACTATGGCTACACCTTC
abundance: NA; v_gene: TRBV25-1; len: 16; j_gene: TRBJ1-1; d_gene: TRBD1; CDR3aa: CASSPPGQGTNTEAFF; CDR3nt: TGTGCCAGCAGTCCCCCGGGACAGGGGACCAACACTGAAGCTTTCTTT
abundance: NA; v_gene: TRBV27; len: 19; j_gene: TRBJ2-7; d_gene: TRBD2; CDR3aa: CASMRGQGVGLAAYYEQYF; CDR3nt: TGTGCCAGCATGCGGGGCCAGGGGGTAGGACTAGCGGCTTACTACGAGCAGTACTTC
abundance: NA; v_gene: TRBV5-1; len: 13; j_gene: TRBJ2-3; d_gene: NA; CDR3aa: CASSLPGTDTQYF; CDR3nt: TGCGCCAGCAGCTTGCCGGGCACAGATACGCAGTATTTT
abundance: NA; v_gene: TRBV7-6; len: 13; j_gene: TRBJ1-1; d_gene: NA; CDR3aa: CASSLQENTEAFF; CDR3nt: TGTGCCAGCAGCCTACAGGAGAACACTGAAGCTTTCTTT
abundance: NA; v_gene: TRBV7-2; len: 15; j_gene: TRBJ2-7; d_gene: NA; CDR3aa: CASSPGGGPLHEQYF; CDR3nt: TGTGCCAGCAGTCCCGGTGGGGGTCCGCTCCACGAGCAGTACTTC
abundance: NA; v_gene: TRBV6-1; len: 16; j_gene: TRBJ1-4; d_gene: NA; CDR3aa: CASSDRVARPNEKLFF; CDR3nt: TGTGCCAGCAGTGACCGAGTGGCTCGCCCTAATGAAAAACTGTTTTTT
abundance: NA; v_gene: TRBV18; len: 14; j_gene: TRBJ1-4; d_gene: NA; CDR3aa: CASSPQQGGEKLFF; CDR3nt: TGTGCCAGCTCCCCTCAACAGGGCGGCGAAAAACTGTTTTTT
abundance: NA; v_gene: TRBV11-2; len: 17; j_gene: TRBJ2-1; d_gene: TRBD2; CDR3aa: CASSLDGLAGTYNEQFF; CDR3nt: TGTGCCAGCAGCTTAGATGGGCTAGCGGGAACCTACAATGAGCAGTTCTTC
abundance: NA; v_gene: TRBV28; len: 13; j_gene: TRBJ1-2; d_gene: TRBD1; CDR3aa: CASSPDRVQGYTF; CDR3nt: TGTGCCAGCAGCCCTGACAGGGTTCAAGGGTACACCTTC
abundance: once; v_gene: TRBV3-1/TRBV3-2; len: 14; j_gene: TRBJ1-1; d_gene: NA; CDR3aa: CASSPKGGSTEAFF; CDR3nt: TGTGCCAGCAGCCCGAAGGGGGGGAGCACTGAAGCTTTCTTT
abundance: NA; v_gene: TRBV27; len: 14; j_gene: TRBJ2-3; d_gene: NA; CDR3aa: CASSFVGNTDTQYF; CDR3nt: TGTGCCAGCAGTTTTGTGGGGAACACAGATACGCAGTATTTT
abundance: NA; v_gene: TRBV7-2; len: 14; j_gene: TRBJ2-5; d_gene: NA; CDR3aa: CASSLELSGQTQYF; CDR3nt: TGTGCCAGCAGCTTAGAGCTCAGTGGACAGACCCAGTACTTC
abundance: NA; v_gene: TRBV18; len: 18; j_gene: TRBJ2-5; d_gene: TRBD2; CDR3aa: CASSRLGTSGNGKETQYF; CDR3nt: TGTGCCAGCTCACGCCTTGGGACTAGCGGTAACGGGAAAGAGACCCAGTACTTC
abundance: NA; v_gene: TRBV2; len: 16; j_gene: TRBJ1-1; d_gene: NA; CDR3aa: CASHPARVGFGTEAFF; CDR3nt: TGTGCCAGTCACCCCGCTAGGGTCGGGTTCGGCACTGAAGCTTTCTTT
abundance: many; v_gene: TRBV12-3/TRBV12-4; len: 13; j_gene: TRBJ2-7; d_gene: NA; CDR3aa: CASSLQGINEQYF; CDR3nt: TGTGCCAGCAGTTTGCAGGGAATCAACGAGCAGTACTTC
abundance: NA; v_gene: TRBV5-1; len: 17; j_gene: TRBJ1-4; d_gene: TRBD1; CDR3aa: CASSLVGQGEGGEKLFF; CDR3nt: TGCGCCAGCAGCTTGGTCGGACAGGGGGAAGGTGGTGAAAAACTGTTTTTT
abundance: few; v_gene: TRBV5-4; len: 15; j_gene: TRBJ1-2; d_gene: NA; CDR3aa: CASSPGGQGLGGYTF; CDR3nt: TGTGCCAGCAGCCCGGGGGGGCAGGGTCTCGGCGGCTACACCTTC
abundance: NA; v_gene: TRBV28; len: 14; j_gene: TRBJ2-1; d_gene: NA; CDR3aa: CASSFRSPYNEQFF; CDR3nt: TGTGCCAGCAGTTTTAGGTCCCCCTACAATGAGCAGTTCTTC
abundance: NA; v_gene: TRBV4-3; len: 15; j_gene: TRBJ2-7; d_gene: TRBD2; CDR3aa: CASSQWVAGVNEQYF; CDR3nt: TGCGCCAGCAGCCAGTGGGTAGCGGGAGTCAACGAGCAGTACTTC
abundance: NA; v_gene: TRBV18; len: 16; j_gene: TRBJ2-1; d_gene: TRBD2; CDR3aa: CASSPKGLAGGYEQFF; CDR3nt: TGTGCCAGCTCACCAAAAGGGCTAGCGGGAGGGTATGAGCAGTTCTTC
abundance: NA; v_gene: TRBV6-5; len: 14; j_gene: TRBJ1-1; d_gene: NA; CDR3aa: CASRRDGENTEAFF; CDR3nt: TGTGCCAGCAGGCGGGACGGAGAGAACACTGAAGCTTTCTTT
abundance: NA; v_gene: TRBV10-3; len: 15; j_gene: TRBJ2-1; d_gene: TRBD2; CDR3aa: CATGALAGAVNEQFF; CDR3nt: TGTGCCACGGGGGCGCTAGCGGGAGCTGTGAATGAGCAGTTCTTC
abundance: NA; v_gene: TRBV4-3; len: 15; j_gene: TRBJ2-1; d_gene: NA; CDR3aa: CASSRVASTYNEQFF; CDR3nt: TGCGCCAGCAGCCGAGTAGCGAGCACCTACAATGAGCAGTTCTTC
abundance: NA; v_gene: TRBV11-2; len: 15; j_gene: TRBJ1-3; d_gene: NA; CDR3aa: CASSFQGSSGNTIYF; CDR3nt: TGTGCCAGCAGCTTCCAGGGGAGCTCTGGAAACACCATATATTTT